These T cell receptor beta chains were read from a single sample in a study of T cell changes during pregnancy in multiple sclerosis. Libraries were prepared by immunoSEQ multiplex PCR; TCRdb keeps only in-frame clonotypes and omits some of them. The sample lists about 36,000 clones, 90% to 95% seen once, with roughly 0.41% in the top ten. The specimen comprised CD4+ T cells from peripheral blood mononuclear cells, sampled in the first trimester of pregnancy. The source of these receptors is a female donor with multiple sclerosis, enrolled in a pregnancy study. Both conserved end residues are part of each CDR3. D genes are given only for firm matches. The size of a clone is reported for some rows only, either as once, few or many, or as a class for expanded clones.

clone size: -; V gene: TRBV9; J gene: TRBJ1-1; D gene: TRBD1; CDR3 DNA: TGTGCCAGCAGCGCCCAGAAAACAGGGGGCGCTGAAGCTTTCTTT; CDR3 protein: CASSAQKTGGAEAFF
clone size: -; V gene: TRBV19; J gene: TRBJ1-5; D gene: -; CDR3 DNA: TGTGCCACTCTTCCGAAGGGGCTTCAATACAGAGGCAGGAATCCCCAGCATTTT; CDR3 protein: CATLPKGLQYRGRNPQHF
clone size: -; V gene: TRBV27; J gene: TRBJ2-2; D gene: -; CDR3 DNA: TGTGCCAGCAGTTTATCGGCAGGGCGTACCGGGGAGCTGTTTTTT; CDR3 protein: CASSLSAGRTGELFF
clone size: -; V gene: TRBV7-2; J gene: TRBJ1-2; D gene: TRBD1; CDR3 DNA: TGTGCCAGCAGCTTTGGGACAGCCTTTAAGGGCTACACCTTC; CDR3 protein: CASSFGTAFKGYTF
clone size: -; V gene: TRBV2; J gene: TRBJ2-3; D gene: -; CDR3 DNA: TGTGCCAGCACGAGGGCCTCTAGCACAGATACGCAGTATTTT; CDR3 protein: CASTRASSTDTQYF
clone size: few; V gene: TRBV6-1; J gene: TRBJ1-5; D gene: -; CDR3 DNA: TGTGCCAGCAGTACGGTTAGCAATCAGCCCCAGCATTTT; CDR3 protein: CASSTVSNQPQHF
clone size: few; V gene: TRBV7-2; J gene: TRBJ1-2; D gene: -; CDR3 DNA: TGTGCCAGCAGCCCGGGGGGCCTCGGCTATGGCTACACCTTC; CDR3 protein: CASSPGGLGYGYTF
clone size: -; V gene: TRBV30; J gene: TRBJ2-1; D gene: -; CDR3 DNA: TGTGCCTGGAGTGGGGGGGGCGGGAACTACAATGAGCAGTTCTTC; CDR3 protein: CAWSGGGGNYNEQFF
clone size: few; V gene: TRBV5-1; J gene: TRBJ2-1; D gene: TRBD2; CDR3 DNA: TGCGCCAGCAGCTTGGGGGGGGGTGAGCAGTTCTTC; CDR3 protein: CASSLGGGEQFF
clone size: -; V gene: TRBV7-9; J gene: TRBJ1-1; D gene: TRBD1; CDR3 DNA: TGTGCCAGCAGTCGAGGGGGACAGGTTCCTCCCCGTCAGACTGAAGCTTTCTTT; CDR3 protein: CASSRGGQVPPRQTEAFF
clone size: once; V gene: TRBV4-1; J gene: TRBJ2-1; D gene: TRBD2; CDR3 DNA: TGCGCCAGCAGCCAAGTGAACCTAGGACTAGATCGCGGGGAGCAGTTCTTC; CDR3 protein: CASSQVNLGLDRGEQFF
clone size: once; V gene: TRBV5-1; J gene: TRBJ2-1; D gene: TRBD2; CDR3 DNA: TGCGCCAGCGCGGGAGCCTTCCCGGCCGTGGGCGATGAGCAGTTCTTC; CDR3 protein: CASAGAFPAVGDEQFF
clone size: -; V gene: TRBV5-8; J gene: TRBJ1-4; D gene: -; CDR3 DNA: TGTGCCAGCAGCTTCGGACATTTCAATTCGGATGAAAAACTGTTTTTT; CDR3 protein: CASSFGHFNSDEKLFF
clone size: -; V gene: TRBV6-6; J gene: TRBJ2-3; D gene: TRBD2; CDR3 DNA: TGTGCCAGCAGTCGTGGGGGGGGATTTGGGACAGATACGCAGTATTTT; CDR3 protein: CASSRGGGFGTDTQYF
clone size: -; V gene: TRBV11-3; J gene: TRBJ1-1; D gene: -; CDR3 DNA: TGTGCCAGCAGCTCAGACGGACAGTCTGAAGCTTTCTTT; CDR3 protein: CASSSDGQSEAFF
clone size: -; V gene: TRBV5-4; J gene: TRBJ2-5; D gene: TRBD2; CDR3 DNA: TGTGCCAGCAGCTTAAGGGGGACTAGCGGGATAGGCGAGACCCAGTACTTC; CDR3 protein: CASSLRGTSGIGETQYF
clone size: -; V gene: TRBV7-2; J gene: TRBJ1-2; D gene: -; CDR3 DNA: TGTGCCAGCAGCTTAACAGGGTCTTGGGGCTACACCTTC; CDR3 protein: CASSLTGSWGYTF
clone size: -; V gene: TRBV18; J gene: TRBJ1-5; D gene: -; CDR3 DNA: TGTGCCAGCTCACCACAGGAGATAAGCAATCAGCCCCAGCATTTT; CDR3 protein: CASSPQEISNQPQHF
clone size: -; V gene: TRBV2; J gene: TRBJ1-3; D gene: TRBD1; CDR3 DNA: TGTGCCAGCAGATCGGACAGGGGGGGAGGCACCATATATTTT; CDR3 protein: CASRSDRGGGTIYF
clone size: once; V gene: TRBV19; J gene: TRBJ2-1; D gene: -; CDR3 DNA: TGTGCCAGTAGTATCCCGGGGGGCCCAACGAATGAGCAGTTCTTC; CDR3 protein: CASSIPGGPTNEQFF
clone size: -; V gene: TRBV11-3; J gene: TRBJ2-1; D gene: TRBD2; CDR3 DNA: TGTGCCAGCAGCTCGGGCGGGGGGCACAATGAGCAGTTCTTC; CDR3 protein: CASSSGGGHNEQFF
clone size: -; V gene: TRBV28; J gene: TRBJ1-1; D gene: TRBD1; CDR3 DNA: TGTGCCAGCAGGGGACAGGGTTTAACTGAAGCTTTCTTT; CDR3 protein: CASRGQGLTEAFF
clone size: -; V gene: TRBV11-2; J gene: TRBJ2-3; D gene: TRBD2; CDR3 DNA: TGTGCCAGCAGCCTCTGGGCGGGGGGGCCTAACACAGATACGCAGTATTTT; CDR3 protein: CASSLWAGGPNTDTQYF
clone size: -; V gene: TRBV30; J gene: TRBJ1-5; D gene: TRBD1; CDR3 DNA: TGTGCCTGGAGTCCCCGGACAGGGGAGTCTCAGCCCCAGCATTTT; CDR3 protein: CAWSPRTGESQPQHF
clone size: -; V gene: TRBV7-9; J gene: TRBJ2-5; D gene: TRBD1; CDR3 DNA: TGTGCCAGCAGTTCAGACAGGGATGGAGAGACCCAGTACTTC; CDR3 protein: CASSSDRDGETQYF
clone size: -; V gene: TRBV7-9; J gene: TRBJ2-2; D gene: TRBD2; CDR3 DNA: TGTGCCAGCAGCTTATACCTAGCGGGCACCGGGGAGCTGTTTTTT; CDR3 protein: CASSLYLAGTGELFF
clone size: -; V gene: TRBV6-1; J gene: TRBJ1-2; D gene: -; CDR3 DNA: TGTGCCAGCAGTCGCCGTGTGCGGACTAACTATGGCTACACCTTC; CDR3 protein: CASSRRVRTNYGYTF
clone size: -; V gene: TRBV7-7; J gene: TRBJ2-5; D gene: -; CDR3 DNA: TGTGCCAGCAGCTTAGTGGCGGAAGAGACCCAGTACTTC; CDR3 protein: CASSLVAEETQYF
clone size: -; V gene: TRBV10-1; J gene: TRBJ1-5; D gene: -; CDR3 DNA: TGCGCCAGCAGTGACCGGGGGGCAGGGAATCAGCCCCAGCATTTT; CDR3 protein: CASSDRGAGNQPQHF
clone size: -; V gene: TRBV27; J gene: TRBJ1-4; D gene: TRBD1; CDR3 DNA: TGTGCCAGCAGTCCCGGGACAGCCGTTTCTAATGAAAAACTGTTTTTT; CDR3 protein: CASSPGTAVSNEKLFF
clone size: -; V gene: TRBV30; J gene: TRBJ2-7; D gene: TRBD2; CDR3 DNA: TGTGCCTCTACAGGACTAGCGGGCCTCTCCTACGAGCAGTACTTC; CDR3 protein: CASTGLAGLSYEQYF
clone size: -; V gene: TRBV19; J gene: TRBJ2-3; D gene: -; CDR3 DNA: TGTGCCAGTAGGGGGTTAAGACAGTCCTCTAGCACAGATACGCAGTATTTT; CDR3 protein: CASRGLRQSSSTDTQYF
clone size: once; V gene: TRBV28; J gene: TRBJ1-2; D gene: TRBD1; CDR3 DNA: TGTGCCAGCAGTTTTAGGACAGGGAGTGGCTACACCTTC; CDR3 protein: CASSFRTGSGYTF
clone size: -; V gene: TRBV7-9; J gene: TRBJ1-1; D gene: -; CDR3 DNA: TGTGCCAGCAGCCGTCTCCACGGCACTGAAGCTTTCTTT; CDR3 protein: CASSRLHGTEAFF
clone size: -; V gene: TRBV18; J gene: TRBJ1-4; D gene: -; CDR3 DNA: TGTGCCAGCTCACCAGGATGGGGGGCAACTAATGAAAAACTGTTTTTT; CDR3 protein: CASSPGWGATNEKLFF
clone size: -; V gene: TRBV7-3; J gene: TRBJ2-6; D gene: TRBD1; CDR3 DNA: TGTGCCAGCAGCCCTATCCCACAGGGGCCCCCTTTCTCTGGGGCCAACGTCCTGACTTTC; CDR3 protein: CASSPIPQGPPFSGANVLTF
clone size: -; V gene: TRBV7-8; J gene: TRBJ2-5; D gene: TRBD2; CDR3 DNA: TGTGCCAGCACCCGACTAGCGGGGGCTTCCACACAAGAGACCCAGTACTTC; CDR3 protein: CASTRLAGASTQETQYF
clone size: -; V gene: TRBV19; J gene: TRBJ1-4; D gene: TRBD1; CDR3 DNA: TGTGCCAGTAGTGAAACAGGGGATGAAAAACTGTTTTTT; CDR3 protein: CASSETGDEKLFF
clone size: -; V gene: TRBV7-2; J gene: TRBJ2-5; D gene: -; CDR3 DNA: TGTGCCAGCAGCCAGGGGGAGACCCAGTACTTC; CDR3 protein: CASSQGETQYF
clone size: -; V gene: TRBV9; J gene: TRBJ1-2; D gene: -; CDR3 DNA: TGTGCCAGCAGCGTAGCTACCGTACCCAACTATGGCTACACCTTC; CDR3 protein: CASSVATVPNYGYTF
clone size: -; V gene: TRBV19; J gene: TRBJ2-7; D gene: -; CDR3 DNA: TGTGCCAGTAGTAGCCCTCCGGGAGTGAACTCCTACGAGCAGTACTTC; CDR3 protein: CASSSPPGVNSYEQYF
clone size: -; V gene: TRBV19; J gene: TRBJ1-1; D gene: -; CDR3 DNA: TGTGCCAGTACCTACGGGGTGAACACTGAAGCTTTCTTT; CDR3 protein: CASTYGVNTEAFF
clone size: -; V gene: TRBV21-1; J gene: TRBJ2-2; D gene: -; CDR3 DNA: TGTGCCAGCAGCAAACTAGCGAACACCGGGGAGCTGTTTTTT; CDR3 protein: CASSKLANTGELFF
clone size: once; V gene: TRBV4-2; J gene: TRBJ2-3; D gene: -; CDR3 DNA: TGTGCCAGCAGCCGGCATCGCACAGATACGCAGTATTTT; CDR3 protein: CASSRHRTDTQYF
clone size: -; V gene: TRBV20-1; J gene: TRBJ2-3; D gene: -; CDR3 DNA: TGCAGTGCTCTCAGGGGAGATACGCAGTATTTT; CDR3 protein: CSALRGDTQYF
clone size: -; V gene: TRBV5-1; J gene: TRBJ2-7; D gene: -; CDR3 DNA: TGCGCCAGCAGCTTGCTAGCACAAACGATAGACGAGCAGTACTTC; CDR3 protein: CASSLLAQTIDEQYF
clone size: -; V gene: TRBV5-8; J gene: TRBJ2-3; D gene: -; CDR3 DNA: TGTGCCAGCAGCACATTTAGCACAGATACGCAGTATTTT; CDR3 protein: CASSTFSTDTQYF
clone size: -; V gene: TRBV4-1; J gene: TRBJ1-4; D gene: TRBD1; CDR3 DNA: TGCGCCAGCAGCCAAGATACAGGGGCTAATGAAAAACTGTTTTTT; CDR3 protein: CASSQDTGANEKLFF
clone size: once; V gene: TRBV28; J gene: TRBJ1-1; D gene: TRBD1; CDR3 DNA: TGTGCCAGCAGTCTTGCCGCCGGGACAGGGAACACTGAAGCTTTCTTT; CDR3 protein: CASSLAAGTGNTEAFF
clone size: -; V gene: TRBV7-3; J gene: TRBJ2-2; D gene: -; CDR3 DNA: TGTGCCAGCAGCTTAAATTCAGGGGACACCGGGGAGCTGTTTTTT; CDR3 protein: CASSLNSGDTGELFF
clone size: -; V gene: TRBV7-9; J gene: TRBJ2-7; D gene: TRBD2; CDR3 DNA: TGTGCCAGCAGCCCGGGACTAGCGGGAAACCGGCAAAGATACGAGCAGTACTTC; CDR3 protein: CASSPGLAGNRQRYEQYF
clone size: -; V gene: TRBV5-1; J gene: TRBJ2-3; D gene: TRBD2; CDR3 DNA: TGCGCCAGCAGCTCCCGACTAGCGGGGGGTCCCCCTCACGATACGCAGTATTTT; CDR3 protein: CASSSRLAGGPPHDTQYF
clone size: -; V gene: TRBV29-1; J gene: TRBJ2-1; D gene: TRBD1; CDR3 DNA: TGCAGCGTTGAAGAACCGGGACAGGGTACGAATGAGCAGTTCTTC; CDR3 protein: CSVEEPGQGTNEQFF
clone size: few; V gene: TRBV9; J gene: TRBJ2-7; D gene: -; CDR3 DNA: TGTGCCAGCAGCAACGGGGACATGACGAGCTCCTACGAGCAGTACTTC; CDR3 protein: CASSNGDMTSSYEQYF
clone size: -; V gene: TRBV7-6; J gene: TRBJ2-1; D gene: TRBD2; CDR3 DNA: TGTGCCAGCAGCTTAGAGCCCCCTAGCGGGAGTGGGAATGAGCAGTTCTTC; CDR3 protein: CASSLEPPSGSGNEQFF
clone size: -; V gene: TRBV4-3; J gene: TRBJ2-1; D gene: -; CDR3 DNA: TGCGCCAGCAGCCAAGATAAAACATTAGCCTTCAATGAGCAGTTCTTC; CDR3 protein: CASSQDKTLAFNEQFF
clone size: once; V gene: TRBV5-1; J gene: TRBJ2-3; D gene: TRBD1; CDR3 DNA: TGCGCCAGCAGCTTCTGGGACAGGGAAGTTACGCAGTATTTT; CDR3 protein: CASSFWDREVTQYF
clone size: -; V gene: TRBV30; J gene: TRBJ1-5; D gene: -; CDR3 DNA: TGTGCCTGGGGGGCTTCGAATCAGCCCCAGCATTTT; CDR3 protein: CAWGASNQPQHF
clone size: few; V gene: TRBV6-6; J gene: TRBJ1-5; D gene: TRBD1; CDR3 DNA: TGTGCCAGCAGTTTTGGACAGGGGGACTACAATCAGCCCCAGCATTTT; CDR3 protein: CASSFGQGDYNQPQHF
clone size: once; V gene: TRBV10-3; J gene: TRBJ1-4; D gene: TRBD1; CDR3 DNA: TGTGCCATCAGTGAGAGAGGACAGGGCAATGAAAAACTGTTTTTT; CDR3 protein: CAISERGQGNEKLFF